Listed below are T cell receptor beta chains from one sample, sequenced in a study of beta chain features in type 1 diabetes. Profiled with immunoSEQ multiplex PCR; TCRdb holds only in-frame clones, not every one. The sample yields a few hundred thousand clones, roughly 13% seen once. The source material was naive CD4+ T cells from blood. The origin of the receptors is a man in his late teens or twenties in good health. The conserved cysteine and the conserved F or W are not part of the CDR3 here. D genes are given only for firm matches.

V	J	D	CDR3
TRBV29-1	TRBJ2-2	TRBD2	SALSGISNTGELF
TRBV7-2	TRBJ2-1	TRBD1	ASRKRTGAYNEQF
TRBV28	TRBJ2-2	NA	ASSLGGINTGELF
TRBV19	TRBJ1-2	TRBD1	ASRLKDRGYYT
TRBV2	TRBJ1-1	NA	ASGRQSEAF
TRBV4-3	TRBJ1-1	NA	ASSRDGHLNTEAF
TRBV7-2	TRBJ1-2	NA	ASSRSTANYGYT
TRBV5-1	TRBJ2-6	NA	ASSGSSGANVLT
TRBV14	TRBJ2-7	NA	ASSEGPTYEQY
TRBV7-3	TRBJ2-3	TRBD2	ASSLHGTSGDTQY
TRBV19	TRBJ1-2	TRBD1	ASSSGDRVYGYT
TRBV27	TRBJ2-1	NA	ASSFLGRKDEQF
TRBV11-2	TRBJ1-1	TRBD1	ASSSGQGRMRNTEAF
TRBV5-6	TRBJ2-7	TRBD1	ASSGRDRGGRQY
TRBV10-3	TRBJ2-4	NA	AISEAGADIQY
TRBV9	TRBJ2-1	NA	ASSPQGSINNEQF
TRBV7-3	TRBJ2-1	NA	ASSLGQLDNEQF
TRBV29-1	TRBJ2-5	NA	SVVWGVFATQY
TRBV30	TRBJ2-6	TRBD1	AWSPLTGAGANVLT
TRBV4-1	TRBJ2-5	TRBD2	ASSQVGLAKKTQY
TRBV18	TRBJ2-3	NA	ASSPTTGFTDTQY
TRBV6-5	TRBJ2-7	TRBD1	ASSYSSGQGYEQY
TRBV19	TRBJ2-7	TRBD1	ASSIDANRGEQY
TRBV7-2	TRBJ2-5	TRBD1	ASSRGREETQY
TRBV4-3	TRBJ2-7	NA	ASSLTGEGSYEQY
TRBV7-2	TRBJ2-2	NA	ASSLVFGSGELF
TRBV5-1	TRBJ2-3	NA	ASSLSGGSTDTQY
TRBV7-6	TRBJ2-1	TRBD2	ASSFSGTDNEQF
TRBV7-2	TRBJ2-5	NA	ASEERGQETQY
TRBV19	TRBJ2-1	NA	ASRRGAGNEQF
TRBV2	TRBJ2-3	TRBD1	ASSRDSHTDTQY
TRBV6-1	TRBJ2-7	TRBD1	ASSPGTVFYEQY
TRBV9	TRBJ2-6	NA	ASSVDGGRGRRSGANVLT
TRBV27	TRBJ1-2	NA	ASSLSGRGYGYT
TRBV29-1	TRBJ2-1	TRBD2	SVPGTSLGNEQF
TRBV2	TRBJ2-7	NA	ASRDSGFSYEQY
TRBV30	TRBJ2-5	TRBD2	AWRRGELVRETQY
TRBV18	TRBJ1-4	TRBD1	ASSLDRDEKLF
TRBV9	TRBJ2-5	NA	ASSARPGETQY
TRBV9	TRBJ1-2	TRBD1	ASSVGQGIGYT
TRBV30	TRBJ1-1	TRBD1	AWGGQGDTEAF
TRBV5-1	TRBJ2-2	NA	ASSLGSGRSNTGELF
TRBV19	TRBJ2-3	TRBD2	ASRLAGVTDTQY
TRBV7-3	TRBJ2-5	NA	ASSASPRDQETQY
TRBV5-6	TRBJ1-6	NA	ASSRDTYNSPLH
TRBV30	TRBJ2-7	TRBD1	AWSVPGTGGNEQY
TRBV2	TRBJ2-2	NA	ASSERRVATGELF
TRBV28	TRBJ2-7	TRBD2	ASSPPAGGLYEQY
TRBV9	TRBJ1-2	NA	ASSVEEVEAFGYGYT
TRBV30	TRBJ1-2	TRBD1	AWTWTGVYSGYT